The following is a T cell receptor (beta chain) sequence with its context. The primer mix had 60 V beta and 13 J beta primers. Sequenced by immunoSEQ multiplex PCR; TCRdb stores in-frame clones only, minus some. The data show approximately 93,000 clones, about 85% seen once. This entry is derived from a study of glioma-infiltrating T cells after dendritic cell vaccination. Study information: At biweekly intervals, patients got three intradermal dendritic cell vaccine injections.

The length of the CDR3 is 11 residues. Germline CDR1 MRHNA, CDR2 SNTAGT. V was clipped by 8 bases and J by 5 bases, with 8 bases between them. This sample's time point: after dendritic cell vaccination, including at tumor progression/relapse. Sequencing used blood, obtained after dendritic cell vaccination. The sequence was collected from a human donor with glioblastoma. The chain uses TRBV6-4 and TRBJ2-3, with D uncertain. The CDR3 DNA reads TGTGCCAGCGTCCCCGGAGATACGCAGTATTTT. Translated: CASVPGDTQYF.